The 10 T cell receptor beta chains given below trace back to one sample, sequenced in a study of shared clonotypes between healthy human individuals (dated by TCRdb to the early 2020s). Libraries were made using the immunoSEQ multiplex PCR assay. The immuneACCESS repertoire file appears here via TCRdb, limited to in-frame rearrangements. These files lack a portion of the clones; in checked studies, under half of the deficit traces to unresolved V genes, and the cause of the others is not known. In this sample the table shows approximately 440,000 clones, 70% to 80% of which occur a single time. Around 11% of the sample is in the top ten clones. The sequencing sample was made of PBMCs. Receptors originate from a woman in her thirties or forties in good health. Some clones in this sample may be carry-over from other donors' samples.

As concerns this clone: A far larger clone is one base from this, pointing to a likely read error. Within the sample, other DNA sequences also encode this same CDR3. The gene calls are TRBV30 and TRBJ2-7; perhaps TRBD1 as D (6 bases). The germline V gene encodes CDR1 GTSNPN and CDR2 SVGIG (reference sequence). This CDR3 comprises 12 residues. For the CDR3, the DNA is TGTGCCGGAACAGGGAATTCCTATGAGCAGTACTTC. Its translation is CAGTGNSYEQYF.

The V gene is TRBV5-1, the J gene TRBJ1-1, with unresolved D. V was pared by 4 bases and J by 1 base, with 8 bases between. The CDR3 loop spans 13 amino acids. The germline V gene has CDR1 SGHRS and CDR2 YFSETQ. Here the CDR3 reads CASSPGSNTEAFF. Here the CDR3 DNA reads TGCGCCAGCAGCCCCGGTTCGAACACTGAAGCTTTCTTT.

Regarding this clone: A much more abundant neighbour one base away suggests this may be a read error. The sample contains more than one DNA sequence encoding this CDR3. The V and J genes are TRBV19 and TRBJ2-1, with 7 bases aligning to TRBD2. The junction had 22 bases not matched to a gene; V was cut back by 4 bases and J by 10 bases. Germline values: CDR1 LNHDA, CDR2 SQIVND (reference sequence). CDR3 length: 18 amino acids. The CDR3 DNA follows: TGTGCCAGTAGTAACCTGATTGGTTTCTGGCGGGAGACGAGCGAGCAGTTCTTC. This codes for CASSNLIGFWRETSEQFF.

This clone has just one count. The chain joins TRBV7-8 to TRBJ1-1; D ambiguous. Germline values: CDR1 SGHVS, CDR2 FQNEAQ. The CDR3 covers 15 residues. V shed 0 bases and J shed 4 bases, with 12 bases lying between them. The CDR3: CASSLAKTRSTEAFF. The CDR3 nucleotides read TGTGCCAGCAGCTTAGCTAAGACGAGGAGCACTGAAGCTTTCTTT.

The chain employs TRBV4-1 and TRBJ2-1; 9 bases are shared with TRBD1. The V and J ends lost 1 base and 8 bases, in that order; junction bases with no gene match: 6. Germline values: CDR1 MGHRA, CDR2 YSYEKL. This CDR3 is built from 15 residues. The CDR3 DNA follows: TGCGCCAGCAGCCAAGTAGGGGACAGGGTGGATGAGCAGTTCTTC. Translation gives CASSQVGDRVDEQFF.

This chain joins TRBV7-8 and TRBJ2-3; D gene ambiguous. The CDR3 is made up of 11 amino acids. Trimming removed 5 bases at V and 5 bases at J, with 5 bases between. Germline CDR1 reads SGHVS; CDR2 reads FQNEAQ. The CDR3 loop is CASSLLDTQYF. DNA for the CDR3: TGTGCCAGCAGCCTATTAGATACGCAGTATTTT.

The chain couples TRBV2 to TRBJ2-2, with TRBD2 identical over 9 bases. The germline gives CDR1 SNHLY, CDR2 FYNNEI. The V and J ends lost 7 bases and 3 bases, in that order; junction bases with no gene match: 9. CDR3 length equals 16 residues. CDR3 residues: CASIEGTSYDTGELFF. As DNA, the CDR3 is TGTGCCAGCATCGAGGGGACTAGCTACGACACCGGGGAGCTGTTTTTT.

V gene TRBV6-1 combines with J gene TRBJ2-5, with D tentatively TRBD1 (6 bases). The CDR3 covers 14 residues. Trimming shortened V by 10 bases and J by 4 bases, and 19 bases separated the two germline ends. Looked up from germline, CDR1 is MNHNS and CDR2 is SASEGT. The CDR3 nucleotides read TGTGCCACCCAACCCCACAGGGAACCAGAGACCCAGTACTTC. Its protein product is CATQPHREPETQYF.

This clone was observed a single time. The chain recombines TRBV15 with TRBJ1-4, with D unclear. The V gene lost 1 base and the J gene lost 5 bases, with 2 bases spanning the gap. The CDR3 has 12 residues. Germline CDR1 LNHNV, CDR2 YYDKDF (reference sequence). CDR3 DNA sequence: TGTGCCACCAGCAGAGTAAATGAAAAACTGTTTTTT. The encoded protein is CATSRVNEKLFF.

To note about this clone: A much bigger clone sits one base away, suggesting this may be a read error. The chain is built from TRBV7-2 and TRBJ2-1; the D is unclear. Between the trimmed V and J ends, which lost 1 base and 8 bases, there was a span of 9 bases. In germline, CDR1 is SGHTA, CDR2 FQGNSA. The CDR3 spans 13 residues. The DNA for the CDR3 is TGTGCCAGCAGCTTAGGCAGTTTCGATGAGCAGTTCTTC. Translation gives CASSLGSFDEQFF.